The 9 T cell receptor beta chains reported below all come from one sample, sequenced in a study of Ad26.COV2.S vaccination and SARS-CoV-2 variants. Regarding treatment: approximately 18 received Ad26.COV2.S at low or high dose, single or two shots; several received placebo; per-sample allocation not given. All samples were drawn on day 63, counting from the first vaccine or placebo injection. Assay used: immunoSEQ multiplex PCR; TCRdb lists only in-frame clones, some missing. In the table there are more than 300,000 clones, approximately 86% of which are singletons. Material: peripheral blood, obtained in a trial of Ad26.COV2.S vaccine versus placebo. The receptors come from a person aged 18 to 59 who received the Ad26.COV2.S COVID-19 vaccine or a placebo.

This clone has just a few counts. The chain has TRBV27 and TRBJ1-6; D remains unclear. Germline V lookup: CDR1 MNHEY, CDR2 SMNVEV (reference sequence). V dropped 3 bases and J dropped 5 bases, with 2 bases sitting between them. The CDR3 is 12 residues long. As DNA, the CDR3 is TGTGCCAGCAGTTTGAATAATTCACCCCTCCACTTT. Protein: CASSLNNSPLHF.

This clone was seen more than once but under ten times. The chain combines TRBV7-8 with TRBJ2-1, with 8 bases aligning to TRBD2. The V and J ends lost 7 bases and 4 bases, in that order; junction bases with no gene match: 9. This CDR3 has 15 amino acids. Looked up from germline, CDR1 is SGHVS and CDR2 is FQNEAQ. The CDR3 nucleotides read TGTGCCAGCAATTACGGGGGGGGAGGATACAATGAGCAGTTCTTC. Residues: CASNYGGGGYNEQFF.

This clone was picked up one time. CDR3 sequence reads: CASGLAGEEQYF. The CDR3 DNA follows: TGTGCCAGCGGACTAGCGGGGGAAGAGCAGTACTTC. This chain connects TRBV7-6 to TRBJ2-7; 13 nucleotides match TRBD2. This CDR3 is 12 amino acids long. V shed 8 bases and J 7 bases; nucleotides not matched to a gene: 2. Germline CDR1 reads SGHVS; CDR2 reads FNYEAQ.

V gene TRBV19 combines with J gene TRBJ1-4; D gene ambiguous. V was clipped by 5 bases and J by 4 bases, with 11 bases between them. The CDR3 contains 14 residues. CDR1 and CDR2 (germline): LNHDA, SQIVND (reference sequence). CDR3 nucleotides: TGTGCCAGTAGTCCCCGGACCCATAATGAAAAACTGTTTTTT. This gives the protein CASSPRTHNEKLFF.

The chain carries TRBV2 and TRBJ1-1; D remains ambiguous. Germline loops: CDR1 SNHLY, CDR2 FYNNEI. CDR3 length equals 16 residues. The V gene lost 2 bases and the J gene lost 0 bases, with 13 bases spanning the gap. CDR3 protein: CASSESTVSLNTEAFF. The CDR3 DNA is TGTGCCAGCAGTGAAAGCACAGTGTCCCTGAACACTGAAGCTTTCTTT.

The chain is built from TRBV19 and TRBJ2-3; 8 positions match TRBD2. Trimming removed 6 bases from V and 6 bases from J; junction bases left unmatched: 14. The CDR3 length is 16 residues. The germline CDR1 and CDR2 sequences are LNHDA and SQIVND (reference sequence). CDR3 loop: CASRPPPGRASDTQYF. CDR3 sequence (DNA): TGTGCCAGTAGACCCCCCCCCGGGAGGGCCAGCGATACGCAGTATTTT. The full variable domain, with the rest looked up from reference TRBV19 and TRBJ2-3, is DGGITQSPKYLFRKEGQNVTLSCEQNLNHDAMYWYRQDPGQGLRLIYYSQIVNDFQKGDIAEGYSVSREKKESFPLTVTSAQKNPTAFYLCASRPPPGRASDTQYFGPGTRLTVL.

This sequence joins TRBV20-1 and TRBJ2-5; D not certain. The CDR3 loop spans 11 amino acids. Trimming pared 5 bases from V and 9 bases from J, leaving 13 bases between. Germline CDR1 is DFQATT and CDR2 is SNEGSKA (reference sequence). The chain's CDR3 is CSAPWGWAQYF. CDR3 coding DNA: TGCAGTGCTCCGTGGGGTTGGGCCCAGTACTTC.

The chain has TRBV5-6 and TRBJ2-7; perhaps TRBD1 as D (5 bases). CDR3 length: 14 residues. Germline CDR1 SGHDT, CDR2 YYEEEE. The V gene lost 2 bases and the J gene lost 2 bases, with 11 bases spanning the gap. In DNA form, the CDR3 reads TGTGCCAGCAGCTTCCAGGGCCCCGCCTACGAGCAGTACTTC. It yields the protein CASSFQGPAYEQYF. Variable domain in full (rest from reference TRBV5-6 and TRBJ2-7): DAGVTQSPTHLIKTRGQQVTLRCSPKSGHDTVSWYQQALGQGPQFIFQYYEEEERQRGNFPDRFSGHQFPNYSSELNVNALLLGDSALYLCASSFQGPAYEQYFGPGTRLTVT.

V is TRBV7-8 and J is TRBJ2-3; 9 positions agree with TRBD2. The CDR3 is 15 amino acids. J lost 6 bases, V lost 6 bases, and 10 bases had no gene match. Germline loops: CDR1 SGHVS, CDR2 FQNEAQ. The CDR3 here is CASSYSGGPTDTQYF. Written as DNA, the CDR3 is TGTGCCAGCAGTTATAGCGGGGGCCCAACGGATACGCAGTATTTT. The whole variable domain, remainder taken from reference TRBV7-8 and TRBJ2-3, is GAGVSQSPRYKVAKRGQDVALRCDPISGHVSLFWYQQALGQGPEFLTYFQNEAQLDKSGLPSDRFFAERPEGSVSTLKIQRTQQEDSAVYLCASSYSGGPTDTQYFGPGTRLTVL.